This T cell receptor (beta chain) was found in a study of blood T cell repertoires in COVID-19. Study-level background: The cDNA or gDNA used as material had been derived from T cells, B-cell-depleted T cells, or PBMCs.

Profiled with immunoSEQ multiplex PCR; TCRdb holds only in-frame clones, not every one. The sample comprises about 260,000 clones, about 91% of which are singletons, and around 2.5% rests with the top ten. The germline CDR1 and CDR2 sequences are MDHEN and SYDVKM. The CDR3 is made up of 14 amino acids. Unmatched junction bases numbered 8, after V lost 6 bases and J lost 4 bases. This chain links TRBV28 with TRBJ1-1; TRBD1 agrees at 7 bases. This TCR came from a person in their late teens or twenties with COVID-19, enrolled during active disease. The sample comprised peripheral blood. The CDR3 DNA follows: TGTGCCAGCAGGATTAGAGGGGGCTTCACTGAAGCTTTCTTT. Translating gives CASRIRGGFTEAFF.